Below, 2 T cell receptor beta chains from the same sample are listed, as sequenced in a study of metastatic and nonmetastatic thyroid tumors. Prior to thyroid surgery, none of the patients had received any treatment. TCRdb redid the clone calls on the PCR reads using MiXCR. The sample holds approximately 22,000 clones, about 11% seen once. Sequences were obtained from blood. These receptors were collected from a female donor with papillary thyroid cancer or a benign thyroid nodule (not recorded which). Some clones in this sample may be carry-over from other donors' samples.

The chain's CDR3 is CASTTGYGVVTPGGFSNEKLFF. In DNA form, the CDR3 reads TGTGCCAGCACCACAGGGTACGGGGTCGTGACCCCCGGGGGATTTTCGAATGAAAAACTGTTTTTT. The rearrangement links TRBV3-1 to TRBJ1-4, with D possibly matching TRBD1 (6 bases). Germline V lookup: CDR1 LGHDT, CDR2 YNNKEL (reference sequence). The CDR3 sequence is 22 residues long. Deletions cut 7 bases from V and 5 bases from J, with 38 bases between. The entire variable domain, with the rest obtained from reference TRBV3-1 and TRBJ1-4, is as follows: DTAVSQTPKYLVTQMGNDKSIKCEQNLGHDTMYWYKQDSKKFLKIMFSYNNKELIINETVPNRFSPKSPDKAHLNLHINSLELGDSAVYFCASTTGYGVVTPGGFSNEKLFFGSGTQLSVL.

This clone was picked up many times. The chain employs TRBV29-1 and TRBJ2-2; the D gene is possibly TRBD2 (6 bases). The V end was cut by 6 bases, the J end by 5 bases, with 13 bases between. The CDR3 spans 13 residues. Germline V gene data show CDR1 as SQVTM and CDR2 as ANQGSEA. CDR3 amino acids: CSVREGGTGELFF. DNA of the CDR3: TGCAGCGTACGCGAGGGAGGTACCGGGGAGCTGTTTTTT.